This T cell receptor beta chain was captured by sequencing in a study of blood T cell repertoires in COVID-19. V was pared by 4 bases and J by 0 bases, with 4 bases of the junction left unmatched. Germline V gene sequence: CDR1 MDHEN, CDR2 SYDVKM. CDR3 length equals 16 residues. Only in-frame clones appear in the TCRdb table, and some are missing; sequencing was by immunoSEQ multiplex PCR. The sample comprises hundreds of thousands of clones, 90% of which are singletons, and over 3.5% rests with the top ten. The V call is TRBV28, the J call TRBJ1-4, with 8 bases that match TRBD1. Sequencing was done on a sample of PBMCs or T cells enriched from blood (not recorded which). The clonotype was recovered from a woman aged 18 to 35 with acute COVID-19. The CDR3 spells CASSSDRAATNEKLFF. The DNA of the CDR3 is TGTGCCAGCAGTTCGGACAGGGCTGCAACTAATGAAAAACTGTTTTTT.